What follows are 20 T cell receptor beta chains derived from one specimen sequenced in a study of T-cell memory formation after mild COVID-19 (dated by TCRdb to the early 2020s). The library came from 5' RACE. Sequenced on an Illumina NovaSeq 6000. TCRdb reprocessing: public reads trimmed at Q25 with fastp, clones called with MiXCR, in-frame beta chains kept. Rows are combined by CDR3 protein, so each entry shows the most common genes and DNA. In this sample the table shows hundreds of thousands of distinct CDR3 sequences, 15% to 20% of which occur a single time. Together, the top ten hold around 3.8% of the sample. The specimen was PBMCs or a T cell subset sorted from them (not recorded which). The origin of the receptors is a man between 18 and 35 years old who had mild COVID-19 (a few samples of this study predate the infection). The sample titles of this study are shuffled in the database, so cell type and time point are left out; the donor was told from shared clones.

The chain links TRBV29-1 to TRBJ2-2; TRBD2 is a possible D gene (5 bases). The CDR3 loop spans 14 amino acids. CDR1 is SQVTM, CDR2 ANQGSEA, per germline. Trimming left V 5 bases short and J 0 bases short, with 10 bases between. CDR3 DNA sequence: TGCAGCGTTTTCGGGGTAGCGAACACCGGGGAGCTGTTTTTT. Amino acid sequence: CSVFGVANTGELFF.

The V call is TRBV7-8, the J call TRBJ1-2; 8 bases match TRBD1. Germline CDR1 reads SGHVS; CDR2 reads FQNEAQ. V was clipped by 5 bases and J by 6 bases; unmatched bases: 8. CDR3 size: 14 residues. Here the CDR3 reads CASSRQSGGDGYTF. In DNA form, the CDR3 reads TGTGCCAGCAGCCGACAGTCAGGGGGCGATGGCTACACCTTC.

This clonotype was found a few times. CDR3 nucleotides: TGTGCCAGCAAGCAGAACACTGAAGCTTTCTTT. This sequence encodes CASKQNTEAFF. This sequence joins TRBV28 and TRBJ1-1; D ambiguous. CDR3 length equals 11 residues. CDR1 and CDR2 (germline): MDHEN, SYDVKM. V dropped 7 bases and J dropped 1 base, with 4 bases sitting between them.

This clonotype was counted a few times. The gene calls are TRBV2 and TRBJ2-1; D remains unclear. Germline lookup yields CDR1 SNHLY and CDR2 FYNNEI. The CDR3 loop spans 12 amino acids. V lost 4 bases and J 2 bases, leaving 3 bases between the germline ends. This CDR3 reads CASSATYNEQFF. CDR3 nucleotide sequence: TGTGCCAGCAGTGCCACCTACAATGAGCAGTTCTTC. Combining the CDR3 with reference TRBV2 and TRBJ2-1 gives the whole variable domain EPEVTQTPSHQVTQMGQEVILRCVPISNHLYFYWYRQILGQKVEFLVSFYNNEISEKSEIFDDQFSVERPDGSNFTLKIRSTKLEDSAMYFCASSATYNEQFFGPGTRLTVL.

The chain carries TRBV9 and TRBJ1-6; no reliable D call. Trimming took 2 bases from V and 9 from J, leaving 12 bases between them. CDR1 and CDR2 (germline): SGDLS, YYNGEE. The CDR3 has 14 residues. The DNA of the CDR3 is TGTGCCAGCAGCGTGAGATACTGGGGTTCACCCCTCCACTTT. Translation: CASSVRYWGSPLHF.

The V gene is TRBV12-3 or TRBV12-4, the J gene TRBJ2-3; TRBD2 matches 11 bases. The CDR3 loop spans 16 amino acids. V shed 5 bases and J 10 bases; nucleotides not matched to a gene: 14. The CDR3 DNA is TGTGCCAGCAGTGAAACCGGGACTAGCGGAGGCTTTGCGCAGTATTTT. It specifies CASSETGTSGGFAQYF.

V and J are TRBV5-1 and TRBJ2-7; 7 bases are shared with TRBD1. In germline, CDR1 is SGHRS, CDR2 YFSETQ. V shed 0 bases, J shed 4 bases, and the junction held 4 bases outside the gene matches. The CDR3 is 14 amino acids. The CDR3 DNA follows: TGCGCCAGCAGCTTGGGTGGACAGGCATACGAGCAGTACTTC. Protein: CASSLGGQAYEQYF.

The chain combines TRBV20-1 with TRBJ2-1, with D unresolved. Germline values: CDR1 DFQATT, CDR2 SNEGSKA (reference sequence). V gave up 6 bases and J gave up 2 bases, with 14 bases separating them. The CDR3 is made up of 14 amino acids. The CDR3 is CSASWYRTYNEQFF. The CDR3 nucleotides read TGCAGTGCCAGCTGGTATCGTACCTACAATGAGCAGTTCTTC.

This chain joins TRBV12-3 or TRBV12-4 and TRBJ2-5, with a possible D match to TRBD2 (6 bases). The CDR3 is made up of 13 amino acids. Trimming pared 5 bases from V and 5 bases from J, leaving 12 bases between. CDR3 sequence reads: CASSPTSLETQYF. CDR3 coding DNA: TGTGCCAGCAGTCCGACTAGTCTGGAGACCCAGTACTTC.

The chain recombines TRBV6-5 with TRBJ1-2; D is uncertain. Looked up from germline, CDR1 is MNHEY and CDR2 is SVGAGI. Between the trimmed V and J ends, which lost 5 bases and 6 bases, there was a span of 19 bases. This CDR3 is 15 amino acids long. The CDR3: CASSPPTGSPNGYTF. DNA for the CDR3: TGTGCCAGCAGTCCACCCACCGGGAGCCCCAATGGCTACACCTTC.

The V call is TRBV7-9, the J call TRBJ2-2, with 8 bases aligning to TRBD1. Germline V gene data show CDR1 as SEHNR and CDR2 as FQNEAQ (reference sequence). Trimming took 5 bases from V and 5 from J; bases not matched to a gene: 4. This CDR3 contains 14 residues. The CDR3 nucleotides read TGTGCCAGCAGCCGACAGGGGTGGACCGGGGAGCTGTTTTTT. Protein sequence: CASSRQGWTGELFF.

This clonotype was counted ten times or more. The chain combines TRBV5-1 with TRBJ1-1; 11 bases are shared with TRBD1. The ends lost 4 bases at V and 5 bases at J; junction bases unmatched: 4. Germline V CDR1 and CDR2: SGHRS, YFSETQ. The CDR3 is 14 residues long. CDR3 protein: CASSPGTGGTEAFF. Written as DNA, the CDR3 is TGCGCCAGCAGCCCTGGGACAGGGGGAACTGAAGCTTTCTTT.

J is TRBJ2-2 and V is TRBV20-1; D not resolved. Trimming cost V 6 bases and J 11 bases, with 19 bases left between them. CDR1 is DFQATT and CDR2 is SNEGSKA in the germline V gene (reference sequence). CDR3 length equals 13 residues. In nucleotides, the CDR3 is TGCAGTGCGCATAATACGGCGAGGCGAGAGCTGTTTTTT. This codes for CSAHNTARRELFF.

In its sample, this clonotype was seen a few times. J is TRBJ1-4 and V is TRBV5-1; D remains unclear. CDR3 size: 15 residues. Per germline, CDR1 SGHRS and CDR2 YFSETQ. The germline V and J ends were trimmed by 4 bases and 7 bases, with 17 bases remaining between them. For the CDR3, the DNA is TGCGCCAGCAGCCTGGAATCGAGGAATAGTGAAAAACTGTTTTTT. It translates to CASSLESRNSEKLFF. The variable domain in full, with the rest retrieved from reference TRBV5-1 and TRBJ1-4, is KAGVTQTPRYLIKTRGQQVTLSCSPISGHRSVSWYQQTPGQGLQFLFEYFSETQRNKGNFPGRFSGRQFSNSRSEMNVSTLELGDSALYLCASSLESRNSEKLFFGSGTQLSVL.

This clonotype was seen more than once but under ten times. The chain uses TRBV2 and TRBJ1-1, with D tentatively TRBD1 (6 bases). This CDR3 is 12 amino acids long. Germline loops: CDR1 SNHLY, CDR2 FYNNEI. V lost 6 bases and J 5 bases, leaving 10 bases between the germline ends. CDR3 sequence: CASRTQGTEAFF. CDR3 in DNA: TGTGCCAGCAGAACGCAGGGGACTGAAGCTTTCTTT.

This clonotype was picked up one time. This chain uses TRBV2 with TRBJ2-3, with D possibly TRBD2 on 6 matching bases. The CDR3 totals 16 residues. Germline V gene sequence: CDR1 SNHLY, CDR2 FYNNEI. Trimming stripped 3 bases from V and 4 bases from J, with 17 bases between. For the CDR3, the DNA is TGTGCCAGCAGTGAGCGCGGCAGGGAGGAGGCAGATACGCAGTATTTT. Translating gives CASSERGREEADTQYF.

The sample holds a few counts of this clonotype. V gene TRBV11-2 combines with J gene TRBJ2-2; TRBD2 aligns across 11 bases. The J segment lost 1 base and the V segment lost 2 bases, leaving 0 bases of the junction unmatched. The CDR3 totals 16 residues. CDR1 is SGHAT and CDR2 is FQNNGV in the germline V gene. The CDR3 loop is CASSLLAGGNTGELFF. The CDR3 nucleotides read TGTGCCAGCAGCTTACTAGCGGGGGGGAACACCGGGGAGCTGTTTTTT.

V is TRBV18 and J is TRBJ1-5; D not resolved. V lost 5 bases, J lost 9 bases, and 20 bases lay in between. The CDR3 is made up of 15 amino acids. Germline assignment: CDR1 KGHSH and CDR2 LQKENI. The CDR3 is CASSKSGPMPWPQHF. For the CDR3, the DNA is TGTGCCAGCTCAAAGAGTGGACCGATGCCATGGCCCCAGCATTTT.

This sequence joins TRBV6-5 and TRBJ1-1; D is uncertain. Germline assignment: CDR1 MNHEY and CDR2 SVGAGI. Trimming took off 2 bases at V and 0 bases at J, with 10 bases between the two ends. The CDR3 totals 15 residues. The CDR3 is CASSYAGNMNTEAFF. CDR3 coding DNA: TGTGCCAGCAGTTACGCCGGAAACATGAACACTGAAGCTTTCTTT.

This clonotype was observed a handful of times. V and J are TRBV10-3 and TRBJ1-1; weak D call: TRBD1 (6 bases). The CDR3 has 16 residues. Trimming cost V 2 bases and J 1 base, with 14 bases left between them. Germline assignment: CDR1 ENHRY and CDR2 SYGVKD. Here the CDR3 DNA reads TGTGCCATCAGTGAGATGGGGGGCAGGGCGAACACTGAAGCTTTCTTT. Translation: CAISEMGGRANTEAFF.